This T cell receptor (beta chain) emerged from a study of blood T cell repertoires in COVID-19. Across the whole study: COVID-19 samples, acute and convalescent, were from the United States, Italy and Spain. In each case, the material was cDNA or gDNA derived from T cells, B-cell-depleted T cells, or PBMCs.

In the original workflow: For nucleated cells, counts were estimated from reference gene primer amplification. Data came from immunoSEQ multiplex PCR; TCRdb stores just in-frame clones and leaves some out. V, J and clone size were drawn from that table, and D and trimming were deduced from the DNA. The table records about 160,000 clones, 65% to 85% of them present only once. This CDR3 has 14 residues. Germline assignment: CDR1 ENHRY and CDR2 SYGVKD. V shed 1 base and J 6 bases; nucleotides not matched to a gene: 5. The V and J genes are TRBV10-3 and TRBJ2-7; 8 bases map to TRBD1. The clonotype was recovered from an elderly woman with acute or convalescent COVID-19. Sequenced: peripheral blood. In DNA form, the CDR3 reads TGTGCCATCAGTGAGTTAGGACAGGGTTCCGAGCAGTACTTC. Protein sequence: CAISELGQGSEQYF.